Listed here is a single TCR beta chain. In its sample, this clone was seen once. The target of this receptor is not known. Nothing much larger sits one base from this clone, and base qualities are not available. This record comes from a study of cytomegalovirus exposure and HLA in healthy donors (TCRdb year 2017). Broadly, across the study: An earlier analysis of roughly 500 of the donors reported approximately 300 Gb of sequence data and around 110 million unique TCR beta sequences obtained from roughly 170 million T cells. Roughly 300 gigabases of sequencing data and 75 million to 85 million unique TCR sequences made up an early release that covered around 640 HLA-typed donors. Of the approximately 400 genotyped donors, approximately 80% fell in the genetic ancestry cluster associated with self-reported Caucasian donors. The study aimed to test whether cataloging public T cell receptors could reveal signatures of past pathogen exposure. Using immunosequencing, the study profiled T cell repertoires from fewer than 850 subjects and related those repertoires to cytomegalovirus serostatus. Besides the first cohort of 666 subjects, a separate validation cohort made up of 120 or so different subjects was used. To predict cytomegalovirus infection status, the study combined high-throughput TCR immunosequencing, statistical association of individual TCRs with disease status, and machine learning. To study patterns of TCR occurrence, a later analysis re-analyzed previously published TCR beta repertoires from hundreds of donors and added high-resolution HLA genotyping. In the later analysis, no new phenotypic data were used to find candidate immune exposures; instead, reliance was placed on TCR beta sequences and their occurrence across donors. In an earlier analysis of 500 to 650 of the donors, high-throughput TCR beta sequencing was used to judge whether each TCR beta V gene segment behaved as functional or pseudogenic. Alongside the repertoire data, information on donor age, sex, ethnicity and CMV serostatus was compiled. A later genetic analysis took genome-wide SNP genotypes for about 60% of the roughly 670 donors and used that subset as a discovery cohort. All discovery cohort repertoires had been generated on a single sequencing platform. HLA typing included class I and class II loci at four-digit resolution. Typing coverage differed by locus: A, B, C, DRB1 and DQB1 were typed in about 620-630 donors, DQA1 in 522, DPA1 in some 600, and DPB1 in 400 to 480. Four or five DR-DQ haplotypes were handled as single units for association and clustering because linkage in the cohort was strong. Among roughly 400 genotyped donors of the cohort, an average of 235,054 unique TCR beta nucleotide sequences were sequenced per donor, around 18% of them non-productive.

CDR1 SGHDT and CDR2 YYEEEE are derived from the germline V gene. After removal of 1 base from V and 0 bases from J, the junction retains 6 bases not matched to a gene. Measured from the cysteine to the phenylalanine, the CDR3 is 18 residues long. The read is trimmed to its CDR3 DNA, 54 bases read in frame from base 1. Broader findings and caveats from the paper: In an earlier analysis of 587 of the donors, most TCR beta V segments were observed in productive rearrangements about 90% or about 30% of the time, broadly matching IMGT annotations. A later analysis reported that several top co-occurrence clusters appeared linked to parvovirus B19, influenza, CMV and Epstein-Barr virus. For the cohort, immune exposure information was limited to CMV serostatus. Most CMV-associated TCR beta chains appeared to be HLA-restricted in a later analysis, and the HLA associations seemed to be driven largely by CMV exposure. Because HLA typing was unavailable for some donors at each locus, only the typed subset was used in association tests. A later genetic analysis associated a missense DCLRE1C variant with V-gene and J-gene trimming of TCR beta chains, and an independent cohort replicated the association. The sequencing pipeline was judged likely to have produced a cluster of highly shared sequence variants as a technical artifact. Three of the identified cytomegalovirus-associated TCR beta chains were confirmed in vitro to be specific for cytomegalovirus antigens. Because the 87-base-pair reads could not distinguish some IMGT-functional V segments, including TRBV6-2 and TRBV6-3, those segments were excluded. In a later analysis, around 15,000 TCR beta sequences were associated with specific HLA alleles at a false discovery rate of 0.05. Presence/absence analyses assumed roughly uniform sequencing depth across donors, an assumption that may not hold. Compared with equally common non-associated chains, HLA-associated TCR beta chains in a later analysis were more clonally expanded and had lower generation probabilities. When HLA alleles, especially DR and DQ, strongly co-occurred, attributing TCR associations to individual alleles was difficult. In both the original and validation cohorts, the classifier was reported to diagnose cytomegalovirus status with high specificity and sensitivity. In a later analysis, TCR association rates were found to vary across HLA loci, with the most associated TCRs seen for DRB1 alleles and the fewest for HLA-C alleles. In this cohort, only TCR beta chains were sequenced, and detectable features were limited by the absence of alpha or paired-chain data. Because counts were too low, about 15 rarely observed V segments, including chromosome 9 orphons, were left out of the earlier analysis of 587 of the donors. A further reported finding was that TCR beta sequences accurately predicted the HLA-A and HLA-B alleles for most subjects in the first cohort. The study listed approximately 160 TCR beta chains as associated with cytomegalovirus. According to the authors, the approach could potentially be generalized to other disease states and immunological phenotypes. Compared with the roughly 720-donor mean, donors in an Asian-associated ancestry cluster had fewer N-insertions in productive TCRs, according to a later genetic analysis. Correlated functional status among segregating V segments might reflect linkage disequilibrium, but an unknown experimental factor could not be ruled out. Most TCR sequences were observed very rarely across donors, whereas some public TCRs were present in many individuals.

The cohort comprised fewer than 750 healthy bone marrow donors. All cohort members were sampled while nominally healthy, although unrecorded immune exposures were likely present. The donor tested CMV seronegative, placing the donor among the 350 or so seronegative members of the cohort. A peripheral blood sample was collected from each donor, and TCR beta sequencing was performed on peripheral blood mononuclear cells. The Qiagen DNeasy Blood Extraction Kit was used to extract genomic DNA from the blood cell samples. Library preparation was by the immunoSEQ multiplex PCR assay. The multiplex PCR relied on a mix of 60 forward primers for TCR Vbeta segments and 13 reverse primers for TCR Jbeta segments. The CDR3 region of rearranged TCR beta genes was amplified from genomic DNA with a multiplex PCR assay. Amplified TCR beta libraries were sequenced as 87-base-pair reads on the Illumina HiSeq System. Under the source paper's analysis protocol: In a later analysis, about 80 million unique TCR beta chains were counted across the 500 to 850 repertoires, and roughly 11 million of these chains were shared by at least two donors. A nearest-neighbor algorithm error-corrected the raw reads and collapsed the reads into unique sequences, merging closely related sequences to remove PCR and sequencing errors. V, D and J gene segments were assigned by aligning CDR3 sequences to IMGT reference sequences. For a sequence to be retained, at least a six-nucleotide match to both a V gene segment and a J gene segment was required. Rearrangements were called productive when the CDR3 lacked stop codons and stayed in frame with V and J; all others were non-productive. Following IMGT convention, CDR3 was defined as the stretch from the second conserved V-encoded cysteine to the conserved J-encoded phenylalanine. The earlier analysis of more than 450 of the donors excluded sequences that lacked an unambiguous match to a single V gene segment. An earlier analysis of a few hundred of the donors called V segments functional above 56.7% productive rearrangements and segregating when the between-donor standard deviation exceeded 5%. To diagnose cytomegalovirus status from the catalog of TCR beta chain sequences, a statistical classification framework was built. In a later analysis, TCR nucleotide sequences were compared against IMGT/GENE-DB human TR gene sequences so that V and J genes could be assigned. Using the TCRdist pipeline, a later analysis assigned CDR3 sequences along with most-parsimonious VDJ recombination scenarios. In a later analysis, each TCR beta chain was defined by its CDR3 amino acid sequence together with its V-gene family, and reads lacking a unique V-gene family were excluded. To address suspected cross-contamination and a sequencing artifact, a later analysis removed some 620 highly shared, low-generation-probability nucleotide sequences. A later analysis calculated a clonal expansion index for each public chain from normalized within-repertoire ranks of inferred template counts. In a later analysis, generation probabilities were computed using a VDJ recombination model fitted to out-of-frame rearrangements, and the results were checked against IGoR. In a later analysis, hypergeometric tests were used to score TCR-TCR, TCR-HLA and TCR-CMV co-occurrence, with a repertoire-size bias correction applied to TCR pairs. To estimate false discovery rates, a later analysis permuted the HLA or CMV assignments 20 times. In a later analysis, co-occurring TCRs were grouped with DBSCAN, and TCRdist sequence similarity was added when clustering was performed within HLA-allele-positive subsets. Co-occurrence clustering excluded repertoires with fewer than 30,000 or more than 120,000 public chains, plus five with anomalous nucleotide sharing. In its TCRdb copy, this immuneACCESS table keeps in-frame sequences only and misses some clones. Where compared with another copy, unresolved V genes explain less than half of these, and the others have no known cause. That table furnishes V, J and clone size, whereas the DNA furnished D and trimming. The sample table contains 100,000 to 150,000 clones; only one count was recorded for about two thirds of them. The ten largest clones represent around 4% of the sample.

What was sequenced was PBMCs. This sequence was found in a man aged 30-40 years in good health and CMV-seronegative. The V gene is TRBV5-6 and the J gene is TRBJ1-6, with 8 bases aligning to TRBD1. The DNA sequence is TGTGCCAGCAGCTTGACGGGGGGACAGGACTCCTATAATTCACCCCTCCACTTT. Translated, it reads CASSLTGGQDSYNSPLHF.